Below, one TCR beta chain is given with its context. Its antigen is unknown. This specimen comes from a study of vaccination effects on CD4 cells after COVID-19. Findings and limits, study-wide: Just 1 of 255 vaccine-induced clones in healthy recipients was cross-reactive.

Germline V gene lookup returns CDR1 MGHRA and CDR2 YSYEKL. Trimming took off 5 bases at V and 1 base at J, with 9 bases between the two ends. CDR3 size: 15 residues. Ahead of sequencing, the ViraFEST assay grew antigen-specific CD4+ T cells using viral peptide pools. Once cultured for approximately ten days, the cells underwent separation to obtain CD4+ T cells. Vaccine recipients lacked prior SARS-CoV-2 infection and had negative nucleocapsid antibodies. It was with roughly 9.5 IU/ml IL-2 and around 10 ug/ml peptides that a few million PBMC per well were cultured. TCRdb's copy holds only in-frame clones and misses some; the assay was immunoSEQ multiplex PCR. This sample has 30,000 to 45,000 clones; about 60% occur once, and the top ten carry about 16%.

The sequenced sample was CD4+ T cells from PBMCs cultured with HCoV-OC43 spike peptides, obtained before COVID-19 vaccination. The subset was: HCoV-OC43 spike overlapping peptide pool stimulation. The sequence was obtained from a human donor who received a COVID-19 vaccine. This chain connects TRBV4-1 to TRBJ2-6; no clear D. The CDR3 spells CASSYAQSGANVLTF. In nucleotides, the CDR3 is TGCGCCAGCAGCTACGCGCAATCTGGGGCCAACGTCCTGACTTTC.